A single sample gave rise to the 14 T cell receptor beta chains below, sequenced in a study of blood T cell repertoires in COVID-19. TCRdb's table, derived via immunoSEQ multiplex PCR, lists solely in-frame clones and lacks some. The sample has 200,000 to 300,000 clones; about 91% are singletons. Sequenced material: PBMCs or T cells enriched from blood (not recorded which). The receptors originated from a woman in her twenties or thirties with acute COVID-19.

CDR3 protein: CASRTGVGYGYTF. CDR3 DNA: TGTGCCAGCAGGACAGGAGTCGGCTATGGCTACACCTTC. This rearrangement joins TRBV27 to TRBJ1-2; D perhaps matches TRBD1 (6 bases). Germline V gives CDR1 MNHEY, CDR2 SMNVEV (reference sequence). Trimming took off 6 bases at V and 4 bases at J, with 12 bases between the two ends. This CDR3 comprises 13 residues.

The CDR3 is CASSLGIGQEPDTQYF. The CDR3 DNA is TGTGCCAGCAGCTTGGGTATCGGACAGGAGCCAGATACGCAGTATTTT. The chain combines TRBV5-4 with TRBJ2-3; 7 positions match TRBD1. V shed 0 bases and J 4 bases; nucleotides not matched to a gene: 8. The CDR3 is 16 amino acids. Looked up from germline, CDR1 is SGHNT and CDR2 is YYREEE (reference sequence).

The chain couples TRBV11-2 to TRBJ2-7; D might be TRBD2 (6 bases). CDR3 length: 13 residues. Trimming took off 6 bases at V and 7 bases at J, with 16 bases between the two ends. CDR1 is SGHAT and CDR2 is FQNNGV in the germline V gene. The CDR3 sequence is CASRPAGRGEQYF. Written as DNA, the CDR3 is TGTGCCAGCAGACCGGCGGGGAGAGGTGAGCAGTACTTC.

The rearrangement uses TRBV7-6 and TRBJ1-4; D unclear. The CDR3 sequence is 13 residues long. Trimming pared 0 bases from V and 5 bases from J, leaving 4 bases between. Germline CDR1 and CDR2: SGHVS and FNYEAQ. CDR3 DNA sequence: TGTGCCAGCAGCTTAGCGGGCAATGAAAAACTGTTTTTT. Its protein product is CASSLAGNEKLFF.

The CDR3 DNA sequence: TGTGCCAGCAGCCACACCCGGGACAGGGGGGAGACCCAGTACTTC. It translates to CASSHTRDRGETQYF. The chain is built from TRBV4-2 and TRBJ2-5, with TRBD1 matching 11 bases. Unmatched junction bases numbered 5, after V lost 3 bases and J lost 5 bases. The germline gives CDR1 LGHNA, CDR2 YNFKEQ. This CDR3 spans 15 amino acids.

The chain links TRBV6-5 to TRBJ1-2, with TRBD1 identical over 8 bases. V lost 4 bases to trimming and J lost 5 bases; unmatched junction nucleotides: 9. This CDR3 has 15 amino acids. Germline CDR1 is MNHEY and CDR2 is SVGAGI. CDR3 residues: CASSWADRAWYGYTF. CDR3 sequence (DNA): TGTGCCAGCAGTTGGGCGGACAGGGCATGGTATGGCTACACCTTC.

The chain joins TRBV10-3 to TRBJ1-1; 8 nucleotides line up with TRBD1. The CDR3 has 14 residues. Per the germline V gene, CDR1 is ENHRY and CDR2 is SYGVKD. The V gene end was trimmed by 5 bases and the J gene end by 5 bases; junction bases not matched to a gene: 7. CDR3 residues: CAISSYRGVTEAFF. CDR3 nucleotides: TGTGCCATCAGTTCCTACAGGGGGGTGACTGAAGCTTTCTTT.

This chain uses TRBV6-5 with TRBJ1-2, with D possibly TRBD1 on 5 matching bases. Germline lookup yields CDR1 MNHEY and CDR2 SVGAGI. Deletions cut 4 bases from V and 6 bases from J, with 9 bases between. CDR3 size: 12 residues. Here the CDR3 reads CASSSGLNGYTF. CDR3 nucleotide sequence: TGTGCCAGCAGTTCAGGGCTTAATGGCTACACCTTC.

Worth noting for this clone: At one end, the junction sequence differs from germline, possibly due to a read error. The genes are TRBV6-1 and TRBJ1-5; 9 nucleotides match TRBD1. CDR1 and CDR2 from the germline V gene are MNHNS and SASEGT. The CDR3 has 13 residues. CDR3 DNA sequence: TGTGCCAGCAGTGAGGTCGGACAGGGGCAACGCTGGTTT. Protein sequence: CASSEVGQGQRWF.

This clone showed up just a few times. The chain combines TRBV5-1 with TRBJ1-1; no clear D gene. The CDR3 totals 12 residues. Trimming removed 3 bases at V and 5 bases at J, with 8 bases between. The germline CDR1 and CDR2 sequences are SGHRS and YFSETQ. The CDR3 protein is CASSYGGTEAFF. DNA of the CDR3: TGCGCCAGCAGCTACGGAGGGACTGAAGCTTTCTTT.

This clone has just a few counts. The V and J genes are TRBV19 and TRBJ1-5; D unresolved. The V end was cut by 0 bases, the J end by 1 base, with 10 bases between. The CDR3 totals 16 residues. Germline V gene sequence: CDR1 LNHDA, CDR2 SQIVND (reference sequence). CDR3 region: CASSIDPGKSNQPQHF. In DNA, the CDR3 is TGTGCCAGTAGTATAGATCCCGGGAAAAGCAATCAGCCCCAGCATTTT.

The chain uses TRBV5-1 and TRBJ1-4, with D tentatively TRBD1 (5 bases). The ends were cut back, 7 bases at V and 2 bases at J, with 18 bases in the middle. The V gene's germline CDR1 is SGHRS and CDR2 YFSETQ. The CDR3 length is 16 residues. The CDR3 spells CASGPGNYLTNEKLFF. CDR3 sequence (DNA): TGCGCCAGCGGCCCAGGGAACTACCTGACTAATGAAAAACTGTTTTTT.

The chain joins TRBV2 to TRBJ1-2, with D perhaps TRBD1 (6 bases). Looked up from germline, CDR1 is SNHLY and CDR2 is FYNNEI. The CDR3 totals 13 residues. V was trimmed by 6 bases and J by 7 bases, leaving 15 bases between them. The chain's CDR3 is CASSPGEGVGYTF. CDR3 sequence (DNA): TGTGCCAGCAGCCCCGGGGAGGGGGTTGGCTACACCTTC.

This chain connects TRBV27 to TRBJ1-6; no reliable D call. The CDR3 totals 14 residues. V gave up 0 bases and J gave up 10 bases, with 10 bases separating them. Germline V gene lookup returns CDR1 MNHEY and CDR2 SMNVEV (reference sequence). The CDR3 loop reads CASSLSGIGSPLHF. CDR3 coding DNA: TGTGCCAGCAGTTTATCCGGGATAGGGTCACCCCTCCACTTT.